This passage covers 17 T cell receptor beta chains from one sample sequenced in a study of identical twins. MiXCR was run by TCRdb on the 5' RACE reads, yielding one entry per CDR3 protein. The table records under 1 million distinct CDR3 sequences, more than 9% of them present only once. These same records also appear under a second study, on yellow fever vaccine responses in identical twins.

The specimen was PBMCs. The receptors shown here come from a woman aged 18-35 years in good health.

This clonotype was seen more than once but under ten times. This sequence joins TRBV15 and TRBJ2-5; TRBD2 agrees at 7 bases. The CDR3 consists of 14 residues. The germline V gene has CDR1 LNHNV and CDR2 YYDKDF (reference sequence). V was pared by 3 bases and J by 5 bases, with 6 bases of the junction left unmatched. CDR3 amino acids: CATSSREEEETQYF. CDR3 nucleotides: TGTGCCACCAGCAGTCGGGAGGAAGAGGAGACCCAGTACTTC.

The chain recombines TRBV9 with TRBJ2-2; D remains ambiguous. The CDR3 runs to 12 residues. Trimming cost V 4 bases and J 7 bases, with 8 bases left between them. CDR1 is SGDLS, CDR2 YYNGEE, per germline. The CDR3 region has the DNA TGTGCCAGCAGCATTTCCGACGGGGAGCTGTTTTTT. Translation: CASSISDGELFF.

At least ten counts were recorded for this clonotype. The rearrangement joins TRBV12-3 or TRBV12-4 to TRBJ1-2; D might be TRBD1 (6 bases). Between the trimmed V and J ends, which lost 6 bases and 8 bases, there was a span of 13 bases. The CDR3 contains 12 residues. The CDR3 DNA follows: TGTGCCAGCAGCTCAGGGGTAGTAGGCTACACCTTC. Its protein is CASSSGVVGYTF.

The rearrangement joins TRBV5-1 to TRBJ2-1, with D hard to call. Germline V lookup: CDR1 SGHRS, CDR2 YFSETQ. This CDR3 region has 11 residues. V shed 9 bases and J shed 6 bases, with 10 bases lying between them. The CDR3 nucleotides are TGCGCCATCACGAGTGGCAATGAGCAGTTCTTC. This encodes CAITSGNEQFF.

Only a few counts were recorded for this clonotype. Here the CDR3 reads CATRDREETQYF. The CDR3 DNA is TGTGCCACTCGTGACCGGGAGGAGACCCAGTACTTC. The chain recombines TRBV24-1 with TRBJ2-5; a possible D gene is TRBD2 (6 bases). There are 12 residues in the CDR3. Trimming removed 10 bases from V and 5 bases from J, with 13 bases in between. The germline V gene has CDR1 KGHDR and CDR2 SFDVKD.

This chain links TRBV20-1 with TRBJ2-1, with D tentatively TRBD2 (7 bases). This CDR3 region has 16 residues. Trimming shortened V by 3 bases and J by 6 bases, and 21 bases separated the two germline ends. Germline assignment: CDR1 DFQATT and CDR2 SNEGSKA (reference sequence). In nucleotides, the CDR3 is TGCAGTGCTAGTTCCCTCTGGGGCGGGGGCCCCAATGAGCAGTTCTTC. It encodes CSASSLWGGGPNEQFF.

The chain joins TRBV2 to TRBJ2-7; TRBD1 is a possible D gene (6 bases). Germline V gives CDR1 SNHLY, CDR2 FYNNEI. The CDR3 spans 17 residues. Trimming took off 6 bases at V and 7 bases at J, with 28 bases between the two ends. DNA for the CDR3: TGTGCCAGCAGCCCAACATTCGCAGTACAGGGATTTCTTGAGCAGTACTTC. Protein product: CASSPTFAVQGFLEQYF.

This chain links TRBV19 with TRBJ1-5; TRBD1 might be the D (6 bases). V shed 5 bases and J shed 4 bases, with 15 bases lying between them. Germline CDR1 is LNHDA and CDR2 is SQIVND (reference sequence). The CDR3 spans 15 residues. In DNA form, the CDR3 reads TGTGCCAGTAGTTACAAGGGGGACGGGAATCAGCCCCAGCATTTT. This encodes CASSYKGDGNQPQHF.

This clonotype was seen only a few times. V is TRBV2 and J is TRBJ2-1, with 8 bases identical to TRBD2. CDR3 length: 14 residues. The V and J ends lost 4 bases and 7 bases, in that order; junction bases with no gene match: 6. From germline, CDR1 is SNHLY and CDR2 FYNNEI. CDR3 residues: CASSGGGGTNEQFF. The DNA for the CDR3 is TGTGCCAGCAGTGGTGGCGGGGGGACTAATGAGCAGTTCTTC.

Of note for this clonotype: A much larger clone sits a single nucleotide away, making a read error possible. V usage is TRBV12-3 or TRBV12-4 and J usage is TRBJ2-3; the D is unclear. Trimming cost V 1 base and J 7 bases, with 12 bases left between them. The CDR3 covers 14 residues. CDR3 loop: CASSLDATWYTQYF. In nucleotides, the CDR3 is TGTGCCAGCAGTTTAGACGCCACGTGGTATACGCAGTATTTT.

The rearrangement links TRBV10-3 to TRBJ1-6; D is unresolved. The germline V gene encodes CDR1 ENHRY and CDR2 SYGVKD. There are 14 residues in the CDR3. Trimming left V 10 bases short and J 7 bases short, with 17 bases between. In DNA form, the CDR3 reads TGTGCCACGTGGGGTTTGGATGGCAATTCACCCCTCCACTTT. Translating gives CATWGLDGNSPLHF.

A few counts support this clonotype. V usage is TRBV7-9 and J usage is TRBJ2-7; D may match TRBD1 or TRBD2 (5 bases each). Germline loops: CDR1 SEHNR, CDR2 FQNEAQ (reference sequence). V was cut by 5 bases and J by 7 bases, with 18 bases left in between. The CDR3 extends over 14 amino acids. The CDR3 protein is CASSLGASLGEQYF. Written as DNA, the CDR3 is TGTGCCAGCAGCCTTGGGGCGTCACTAGGGGAGCAGTACTTC.

The chain combines TRBV24-1 with TRBJ2-2, with 8 bases fitting TRBD1. V lost 4 bases and J lost 7; bases outside the gene matches: 7. CDR1 is KGHDR, CDR2 SFDVKD, per germline. The CDR3 runs 15 residues. The DNA for the CDR3 is TGTGCCACCAGTGACCGGACAGGGCGTCTCGGGGAGCTGTTTTTT. Protein: CATSDRTGRLGELFF.

This clonotype was recorded many times. V gene TRBV7-8 combines with J gene TRBJ1-5; 7 bases are shared with TRBD1. The V segment lost 5 bases and the J segment 5 bases; nucleotides outside the gene matches: 9. In germline, CDR1 is SGHVS, CDR2 FQNEAQ. CDR3 size: 15 residues. CDR3 sequence: CASSPSRDSHQPQHF. The CDR3 DNA reads as TGTGCCAGCAGCCCAAGCAGGGACAGCCATCAGCCCCAGCATTTT.

V gene TRBV12-3 or TRBV12-4 combines with J gene TRBJ2-1, with D tentatively TRBD1 or TRBD2 (6 bases each). The CDR3 extends over 14 amino acids. Trimming stripped 3 bases from V and 4 bases from J, with 10 bases between. CDR3 amino acids: CASSFGGAYNEQFF. CDR3 sequence (DNA): TGTGCCAGCAGTTTCGGGGGCGCTTACAATGAGCAGTTCTTC.

This clonotype was seen a handful of times. The genes are TRBV2 and TRBJ2-3; no reliable D call. Germline V gene sequence: CDR1 SNHLY, CDR2 FYNNEI. CDR3 length: 14 amino acids. V was pared by 6 bases and J by 3 bases, with 13 bases between. The CDR3 DNA sequence: TGTGCCAGCAGGCCCTCCTGGGGAACAGATACGCAGTATTTT. Its protein is CASRPSWGTDTQYF.

V gene TRBV15 combines with J gene TRBJ1-2; the D gene is possibly TRBD1 (6 bases). This CDR3 contains 14 residues. With 5 bases removed from V and 7 bases from J, the gap between germline ends came to 17 bases. From germline, CDR1 is LNHNV and CDR2 YYDKDF (reference sequence). The DNA of the CDR3 is TGTGCCACCAGCCCTCGGACGACAGGAGGTGGCTACACCTTC. This gives the protein CATSPRTTGGGYTF.